Each of the 10 T cell receptor beta chains below was sequenced from the same sample in a study of T cells expressing NK-cell markers. TCRdb derives one entry per CDR3 protein from the 5' RACE reads, leaving out DNA. Here the sample table reports around 550,000 distinct CDR3 sequences. Sequencing was carried out using blood T cells: a sorted CD56 or NKG2C T cell subset, CD4+ or CD8+ T cells, or bulk PBMC T cells (not recorded which). These receptors were taken from a man in his late teens or twenties in good health.

The chain employs TRBV10-3 and TRBJ2-1. This CDR3 is 13 amino acids long. Per the germline V gene, CDR1 is ENHRY and CDR2 is SYGVKD. The CDR3 is CAISRDPSDEQFF.

The chain carries TRBV11-2 and TRBJ2-3; TCRdb returns TRBD2, unconfirmable since there is no DNA. This CDR3 is built from 16 residues. Germline CDR1 reads SGHAT; CDR2 reads FQNNGV. CDR3 sequence reads: CASSPRLAGQRDTQYF.

V gene TRBV4-1 combines with J gene TRBJ1-2; TCRdb returns TRBD1, unconfirmable since there is no DNA. The CDR3 extends over 18 amino acids. Per the germline V gene, CDR1 is MGHRA and CDR2 is YSYEKL. CDR3 region: CASSHLPGQGIGTHGYTF.

This chain uses TRBV3-1 with TRBJ1-5; without DNA, the TCRdb call of TRBD1 cannot be checked. The CDR3 is made up of 16 amino acids. Per the germline V gene, CDR1 is LGHDT and CDR2 is YNNKEL (reference sequence). The chain's CDR3 is CASSLGAVRGNQPQHF.

V gene TRBV6-1 combines with J gene TRBJ2-7; TCRdb proposes TRBD1, but this gene call is untestable without DNA. The V gene's germline CDR1 is MNHNS and CDR2 SASEGT. The CDR3 loop spans 15 amino acids. The CDR3: CASSPVGRGSTEQYF.

This sequence joins TRBV7-6 and TRBJ1-1; TCRdb lists TRBD1, though no DNA is available to test this call. The CDR3 has 15 amino acids. Germline V gene sequence: CDR1 SGHVS, CDR2 FNYEAQ. This chain's CDR3 is CASSLLLDSPTEAFF. Full variable domain (outside the CDR3, taken from reference TRBV7-6 and TRBJ1-1): GAGVSQSPRYKVTKRGQDVALRCDPISGHVSLYWYRQALGQGPEFLTYFNYEAQQDKSGLPNDRFSAERPEGSISTLTIQRTEQRDSAMYRCASSLLLDSPTEAFFGQGTRLTVV.

The V call is TRBV9, the J call TRBJ1-1; the TCRdb D gene call, TRBD1, has no DNA to confirm it. The CDR3 is made up of 14 amino acids. From germline, CDR1 is SGDLS and CDR2 YYNGEE. The CDR3 spells CASSVRAGGTEAFF.

The V call is TRBV10-1, the J call TRBJ2-2. This CDR3 spans 14 amino acids. The V gene's germline CDR1 is WNHNN and CDR2 SYGVQD (reference sequence). CDR3 region: CASSETVTTGELFF.

The V call is TRBV6-2 or TRBV6-3, the J call TRBJ2-5; TCRdb returns TRBD1, unconfirmable since there is no DNA. Germline CDR1 is MNHEY and CDR2 is SVGEGT. The CDR3 contains 15 residues. The CDR3 spells CASGRRIGAEETQYF.

Here the CDR3 reads CATSRVGLTDYGYTF. The chain uses TRBV15 and TRBJ1-2. This CDR3 comprises 15 residues. Germline assignment: CDR1 LNHNV and CDR2 YYDKDF (reference sequence).